These 30 T cell receptor beta chains originate from one sample sequenced in a study of CD8 T cells in ankylosing spondylitis. Study-level results: For ankylosing spondylitis blood, a TCR beta motif of about eight highly homologous variants appeared characteristic.

MiXCR, applied by TCRdb to the 5' RACE reads, yields one record per CDR3 protein. Among about 210,000 distinct CDR3 sequences, about 7% were seen once, and the ten largest hold 13% to 15%. Their antigens remain unidentified. The specimen sequenced was blood, either unsorted or a sorted T cell fraction (not recorded which). The receptors derive from a male donor with ankylosing spondylitis.

The table lists this clonotype with a few counts. The V gene is TRBV13, the J gene TRBJ2-3, with 10 nucleotides matching TRBD1. Germline CDR1 PRHDT, CDR2 FYEKMQ (reference sequence). The CDR3 contains 16 residues. The V and J ends lost 5 bases and 2 bases, in that order; junction bases with no gene match: 7. CDR3 DNA: TGTGCCAGCAGCCAATCCGGGACAGGGGACACAGATACGCAGTATTTT. This encodes CASSQSGTGDTDTQYF.

This clonotype was counted at least ten times. The chain is built from TRBV6-5 and TRBJ1-6; no definite D call. The germline CDR1 and CDR2 sequences are MNHEY and SVGAGI. The CDR3 contains 14 residues. The V and J ends lost 2 bases and 5 bases respectively, with 7 bases between them. The CDR3 protein is CASSYGVHNSPLHF. CDR3 nucleotide sequence: TGTGCCAGCAGTTACGGGGTTCATAATTCACCCCTCCACTTT.

This clonotype came up many times. The V and J genes are TRBV14 and TRBJ2-7; D not resolved. V lost 5 bases and J lost 0, with 14 bases in between. This CDR3 is built from 15 residues. In germline, CDR1 is SGHDN, CDR2 FVKESK. The CDR3 nucleotides read TGTGCCAGCAGCTCCAGGAACGCTAGCTCCTACGAGCAGTACTTC. It is translated as CASSSRNASSYEQYF.

At least ten counts were recorded for this clonotype. The genes are TRBV10-3 and TRBJ2-7; possible D gene TRBD1, 7 bases. The germline V gene has CDR1 ENHRY and CDR2 SYGVKD. This CDR3 has 16 residues. The ends were cut back, 10 bases at V and 0 bases at J, with 22 bases in the middle. The CDR3 region has the DNA TGTGCCACCGGGGGTGCCGGGACAGTGAGCTCCTACGAGCAGTACTTC. This translates into CATGGAGTVSSYEQYF.

This clonotype was counted many times. This sequence joins TRBV12-3 or TRBV12-4 and TRBJ2-1; weak D call: TRBD2 (6 bases). The ends were cut back, 0 bases at V and 10 bases at J, with 16 bases in the middle. This CDR3 contains 15 residues. CDR3 coding DNA: TGTGCCAGCAGTTTAGCGCCGGGCGGGGCGGGCGAGCAGTTCTTC. It encodes CASSLAPGGAGEQFF.

At least ten counts were recorded for this clonotype. This chain connects TRBV7-9 to TRBJ1-4, with D possibly being TRBD1 (6 bases). Germline CDR1 and CDR2: SEHNR and FQNEAQ (reference sequence). V was cut by 5 bases and J by 5 bases, with 15 bases left in between. The CDR3 contains 15 residues. Here the CDR3 DNA reads TGTGCCAGCAGCCCCCCCACAGGGATAAATGAAAAACTGTTTTTT. It is translated as CASSPPTGINEKLFF.

This clonotype occurred many times. J is TRBJ1-4 and V is TRBV7-6; D ambiguous. V gave up 5 bases and J gave up 6 bases, with 13 bases separating them. Germline V lookup: CDR1 SGHVS, CDR2 FNYEAQ. The CDR3 totals 14 residues. In DNA form, the CDR3 reads TGTGCCAGCAGCCGCCTAGCTATCCATGAAAAACTGTTTTTT. This encodes CASSRLAIHEKLFF.

The sample holds a few counts of this clonotype. The V and J genes are TRBV6-4 and TRBJ2-3; the D gene is possibly TRBD2 (5 bases). Germline CDR1 and CDR2: MRHNA and SNTAGT. The CDR3 runs to 15 residues. V dropped 0 bases and J dropped 5 bases, with 12 bases sitting between them. The CDR3 loop is CASSDSGSYGDTQYF. CDR3 DNA: TGTGCCAGCAGTGACTCGGGGAGTTATGGAGATACGCAGTATTTT.

This clonotype was seen ten or more times. For the CDR3, the DNA is TGTGCCAGCAGCTTAGAGCTGGCGGTTTACGGAAACACCATATATTTT. This encodes CASSLELAVYGNTIYF. V gene TRBV7-9 combines with J gene TRBJ1-3; D unclear. V dropped 1 base and J dropped 4 bases, with 14 bases sitting between them. The CDR3 totals 16 residues. Germline V gives CDR1 SEHNR, CDR2 FQNEAQ (reference sequence).

The chain has TRBV5-6 and TRBJ2-5; D is perhaps TRBD1 (7 bases). Looked up from germline, CDR1 is SGHDT and CDR2 is YYEEEE. Between the trimmed V and J ends, which lost 0 bases and 6 bases, there was a span of 12 bases. This CDR3 spans 14 amino acids. CDR3: CASSLGRGAKTQYF. The CDR3 region has the DNA TGTGCCAGCAGCTTGGGCAGGGGGGCAAAGACCCAGTACTTC.

This clonotype was observed at least ten times. The chain joins TRBV10-3 to TRBJ2-1; 10 nucleotides agree with TRBD1. The germline V gene encodes CDR1 ENHRY and CDR2 SYGVKD. The CDR3 has 18 residues. Trimming removed 3 bases from V and 2 bases from J; junction bases left unmatched: 10. The CDR3 reads CAISEPGQGMVPYNEQFF. The CDR3 nucleotides are TGTGCCATCAGTGAACCGGGACAGGGGATGGTACCCTACAATGAGCAGTTCTTC.

The rearrangement joins TRBV5-6 to TRBJ2-7; the match to TRBD1 covers 12 bases. The CDR3 runs 14 residues. The J segment lost 7 bases and the V segment lost 4 bases, leaving 6 bases of the junction unmatched. Germline values: CDR1 SGHDT, CDR2 YYEEEE. CDR3 loop: CASSTGQGAWEQYF. The CDR3 DNA follows: TGTGCCAGCAGCACGGGACAGGGGGCTTGGGAGCAGTACTTC.

This clonotype was detected many times. The chain is built from TRBV6-6 and TRBJ1-2; the D is unclear. Trimming took 0 bases from V and 3 from J, leaving 14 bases between them. This CDR3 comprises 16 residues. Germline V gives CDR1 MNHNY, CDR2 SVGAGI (reference sequence). CDR3 sequence (DNA): TGTGCCAGCAGTTACTCGAAAAGGGAGATTCACTATGGCTACACCTTC. Encoded protein: CASSYSKREIHYGYTF.

This clonotype showed up many times. This chain uses TRBV12-3 or TRBV12-4 with TRBJ2-5; D may be TRBD1 (6 bases). Trimming stripped 6 bases from V and 4 bases from J, with 15 bases between. CDR3 size: 14 residues. For the CDR3, the DNA is TGTGCCAGCAGCCCCACAGGGACGGGAGAGACCCAGTACTTC. This encodes CASSPTGTGETQYF.

This clonotype was counted between two and nine times. In nucleotides, the CDR3 is TGTGCCACCTCGTCCAGCGGGGCCTCCTACGAGCAGTACTTC. This encodes CATSSSGASYEQYF. The gene calls are TRBV15 and TRBJ2-7; the match to TRBD2 covers 7 bases. The V and J ends lost 8 bases and 0 bases, in that order; junction bases with no gene match: 7. Germline V lookup: CDR1 LNHNV, CDR2 YYDKDF (reference sequence). CDR3 size: 14 residues.

The table lists this clonotype with many counts. The chain combines TRBV24-1 with TRBJ2-7; 8 bases fit TRBD1. Trimming at V came to 4 bases and at J to 5 bases, leaving 6 bases not matched to a gene. The CDR3 is 14 residues long. Germline V gives CDR1 KGHDR, CDR2 SFDVKD. CDR3 sequence reads: CATSDRDRFHEQYF. The CDR3 region has the DNA TGTGCCACCAGTGACCGGGACAGGTTCCACGAGCAGTACTTC.

Many counts were recorded for this clonotype. The V call is TRBV18, the J call TRBJ1-1, with D possibly being TRBD1 (5 bases). The CDR3 sequence is 13 residues long. In germline, CDR1 is KGHSH, CDR2 LQKENI. Trimming took 6 bases from V and 1 from J, leaving 9 bases between them. In DNA form, the CDR3 reads TGTGCCAGCTCGCAGACAGAGAACACTGAAGCTTTCTTT. Its translation: CASSQTENTEAFF.

This clonotype has ten or more counts. The chain joins TRBV12-3 or TRBV12-4 to TRBJ1-5; D may be TRBD1 (5 bases). The length of the CDR3 is 14 residues. The V end lost 0 bases, the J end lost 7 bases, and 10 bases lay between the germline ends. The CDR3 loop is CASSLAGTPQPQHF. CDR3 DNA: TGTGCCAGCAGTTTAGCTGGGACCCCCCAGCCCCAGCATTTT.

This clonotype was detected only a few times. V and J are TRBV7-8 and TRBJ2-2; D remains unclear. CDR1 is SGHVS and CDR2 is FQNEAQ in the germline V gene. There are 14 residues in the CDR3. V was clipped by 4 bases and J by 4 bases, with 10 bases between them. This CDR3 reads CASSSIAPTGELFF. Written as DNA, the CDR3 is TGTGCCAGCAGCTCTATCGCCCCCACCGGGGAGCTGTTTTTT.

A few counts support this clonotype. One junction end disagrees with the germline gene, perhaps due to a read error. The gene calls are TRBV7-9 and TRBJ2-7; no clear D gene. This CDR3 region has 13 residues. CDR1 and CDR2 (germline): SEHNR, FQNEAQ (reference sequence). The CDR3 sequence is CASSRRNSHEQYF. The CDR3 DNA is TGTGCCAGCAGCCGACGGAACTCCCACGAGCAGTACTTC. Full variable domain (missing parts from reference TRBV7-9 and TRBJ2-7): DTGVSQNPRHKITKRGQNVTFRCDPISEHNRLYWYRQTLGQGPEFLTYFQNEAQLEKSRLLSDRFSAERPKGSFSTLEIQRTEQGDSAMYLCASSRRNSHEQYFGPGTRLTVT.

The V call is TRBV12-5, the J call TRBJ2-7; weak D call: TRBD2 (6 bases). The germline CDR1 and CDR2 sequences are LGHNT and FRNRAP. The ends were cut back, 6 bases at V and 2 bases at J, with 14 bases in the middle. The CDR3 contains 14 residues. The CDR3 sequence is CASGPGSGPYEQYF. CDR3 sequence (DNA): TGTGCTAGTGGACCGGGAAGCGGGCCCTACGAGCAGTACTTC. The full variable domain, with the rest looked up from reference TRBV12-5 and TRBJ2-7, is DARVTQTPRHKVTEMGQEVTMRCQPILGHNTVFWYRQTMMQGLELLAYFRNRAPLDDSGMPKDRFSAEMPDATLATLKIQPSEPRDSAVYFCASGPGSGPYEQYFGPGTRLTVT.

This clonotype was observed a few times. The chain joins TRBV6-5 to TRBJ2-7; D may be TRBD1 (5 bases). This CDR3 is built from 12 residues. Germline values: CDR1 MNHEY, CDR2 SVGAGI. The V and J ends lost 6 bases and 0 bases respectively, with 6 bases between them. The chain's CDR3 is CASRDTSYEQYF. The CDR3 DNA is TGTGCCAGCAGGGACACCTCCTACGAGCAGTACTTC.

The sample holds many counts of this clonotype. V usage is TRBV12-3 or TRBV12-4 and J usage is TRBJ1-5, with no clear D. Trimming cost V 5 bases and J 2 bases, with 13 bases left between them. The CDR3 spans 15 residues. Here the CDR3 DNA reads TGTGCCAGCAGTCCGGGGTCCTGGGGCAATCAGCCCCAGCATTTT. Protein product: CASSPGSWGNQPQHF.

This clonotype has ten or more counts. The chain joins TRBV24-1 to TRBJ1-1, with 7 bases fitting TRBD1. The CDR3 sequence is 12 residues long. Germline V gene sequence: CDR1 KGHDR, CDR2 SFDVKD. Trimming at V came to 7 bases and at J to 5 bases, leaving 3 bases not matched to a gene. For the CDR3, the DNA is TGTGCCACCAGCTACAGGGGTACTGAAGCTTTCTTT. Protein product: CATSYRGTEAFF.

This clonotype was seen repeatedly, ten times or more. CDR3 DNA sequence: TGTGCCAGCAACTGGGGGGCAGGGCAAGAGACCCAGTACTTC. Its protein product is CASNWGAGQETQYF. The genes are TRBV12-3 or TRBV12-4 and TRBJ2-5; D may match TRBD1 or TRBD2 (6 bases each). This CDR3 is built from 14 residues. The V gene lost 7 bases and the J gene lost 2 bases, with 14 bases spanning the gap.

This clonotype was counted many times. The chain links TRBV10-3 to TRBJ2-2; 11 bases are shared with TRBD2. V shed 8 bases, J shed 1 base, and the junction held 0 bases outside the gene matches. The V gene's germline CDR1 is ENHRY and CDR2 SYGVKD. The CDR3 is 14 residues long. The CDR3 nucleotides read TGTGCCATCGGACTAGCGGGGAACACCGGGGAGCTGTTTTTT. Its translation: CAIGLAGNTGELFF.

In this sample, this clonotype turned up a few times. The chain uses TRBV7-9 and TRBJ2-5; no firm D call. V lost 3 bases and J 1 base, leaving 12 bases between the germline ends. The germline V gene encodes CDR1 SEHNR and CDR2 FQNEAQ (reference sequence). The CDR3 consists of 15 residues. The CDR3 nucleotides read TGTGCCAGCAGCTTTGTGACGGTTGGCCAAGAGACCCAGTACTTC. This encodes CASSFVTVGQETQYF.

This clonotype was seen at least ten times. The CDR3 DNA is TGTGCCAGCAGCCCAGGACTAGCGGAGGATGAGCAGTTCTTC. Protein sequence: CASSPGLAEDEQFF. This sequence joins TRBV7-9 and TRBJ2-1; 10 positions agree with TRBD2. The CDR3 has 14 residues. Germline CDR1 SEHNR, CDR2 FQNEAQ (reference sequence). V dropped 5 bases and J dropped 8; count of bases not matched to a gene: 6.

This sequence joins TRBV29-1 and TRBJ2-1, with 7 bases aligning to TRBD2. This CDR3 has 14 residues. Losses at the gene ends were 3 bases for V and 2 bases for J; bases not matched to a gene: 4. Germline assignment: CDR1 SQVTM and CDR2 ANQGSEA. CDR3 protein: CSVEAGATYNEQFF. CDR3 nucleotides: TGCAGCGTTGAGGCGGGAGCCACCTACAATGAGCAGTTCTTC.

This clonotype was detected ten times or more. The rearrangement uses TRBV20-1 and TRBJ1-2; no definite D call. The CDR3 totals 16 residues. Germline V lookup: CDR1 DFQATT, CDR2 SNEGSKA (reference sequence). The V end was cut by 1 base, the J end by 2 bases, with 17 bases between. In DNA, the CDR3 is TGCAGTGCTAGAGCCCTACCTTTTGGTCCCAACTATGGCTACACCTTC. Translation gives CSARALPFGPNYGYTF.